The 24 T cell receptor beta chains below all came from one sample that was sequenced in a study of shared clonotypes between healthy human individuals. Only CD45RO-negative cells positively selected for CCR7 counted as naive CD8 cells, so terminally differentiated effector memory CD45RA+ cells were excluded. Here immunoSEQ multiplex PCR was the method, and the copy in TCRdb shows in-frame clones only, minus some. The sample has hundreds of thousands of clones, about 91% seen once. Sequenced sample: naive CD8+ T cells sorted from blood. These receptors were collected from a man aged 25-40 years in good health.

The chain joins TRBV7-2 to TRBJ2-1, with TRBD2 matching 15 bases. Losses at the gene ends were 1 base for V and 10 bases for J; bases not matched to a gene: 8. Per germline, CDR1 SGHTA and CDR2 FQGNSA. CDR3 size: 17 residues. The CDR3 loop is CASSLGSGTSGRFEQFF. The CDR3, as DNA: TGTGCCAGCAGCTTAGGGTCCGGGACTAGCGGGAGGTTCGAGCAGTTCTTC. The whole variable domain, remainder taken from reference TRBV7-2 and TRBJ2-1, is GAGVSQSPSNKVTEKGKDVELRCDPISGHTALYWYRQSLGQGLEFLIYFQGNSAPDKSGLPSDRFSAERTGGSVSTLTIQRTQQEDSAVYLCASSLGSGTSGRFEQFFGPGTRLTVL.

This sequence joins TRBV2 and TRBJ2-7; maybe TRBD2 (5 bases). Germline V gene data show CDR1 as SNHLY and CDR2 as FYNNEI. The V and J ends lost 4 bases and 0 bases respectively, with 7 bases between them. This CDR3 spans 13 amino acids. The CDR3: CASSGRVSYEQYF. The CDR3 DNA reads as TGTGCCAGCAGTGGGCGGGTCTCCTACGAGCAGTACTTC. The full variable domain, completed using reference TRBV2 and TRBJ2-7, is EPEVTQTPSHQVTQMGQEVILRCVPISNHLYFYWYRQILGQKVEFLVSFYNNEISEKSEIFDDQFSVERPDGSNFTLKIRSTKLEDSAMYFCASSGRVSYEQYFGPGTRLTVT.

With respect to this clone: The identical CDR3 is also encoded by other nucleotide sequences in the sample. The chain links TRBV19 to TRBJ2-1; 8 bases match TRBD2. J gave up 4 bases and V 2 bases, and 4 bases lay outside the gene matches. CDR1 is LNHDA, CDR2 SQIVND, per germline (reference sequence). This CDR3 contains 15 residues. The CDR3 loop is CASSIMAGGYNEQFF. CDR3 DNA: TGTGCCAGTAGTATAATGGCGGGAGGTTACAATGAGCAGTTCTTC.

The chain uses TRBV13 and TRBJ2-5, with D perhaps assigned TRBD1 or TRBD2 (5 bases each). Germline CDR1 PRHDT, CDR2 FYEKMQ (reference sequence). Trimming stripped 5 bases from V and 5 bases from J, with 18 bases between. The CDR3 sequence is 15 residues long. DNA of the CDR3: TGTGCCAGCAGCAGATGGGACCACAAGGGCGAGACCCAGTACTTC. Its protein product is CASSRWDHKGETQYF.

Notes on this clone: The sample carries other DNA sequences with the same CDR3. V usage is TRBV27 and J usage is TRBJ2-7; the match to TRBD1 covers 8 bases. Germline-derived CDR1 and CDR2 are MNHEY and SMNVEV (reference sequence). The CDR3 has 14 residues. Unmatched junction bases numbered 5, after V lost 5 bases and J lost 2 bases. In DNA, the CDR3 is TGTGCCAGCAGTCCCGGACAGGGCCCCTACGAGCAGTACTTC. This encodes CASSPGQGPYEQYF.

The chain combines TRBV9 with TRBJ2-3, with 10 bases that match TRBD2. With V trimmed by 1 base and J by 1 base, 3 bases remained unmatched. The CDR3 has 16 residues. The germline V gene has CDR1 SGDLS and CDR2 YYNGEE. CDR3 DNA: TGTGCCAGCAGCGTAACCAGCGGGAGGGGCACAGATACGCAGTATTTT. Amino acid sequence: CASSVTSGRGTDTQYF.

This chain joins TRBV6-1 and TRBJ2-1; TRBD2 agrees at 9 bases. The CDR3 sequence is 15 residues long. Germline loops: CDR1 MNHNS, CDR2 SASEGT. V lost 10 bases, J lost 8 bases, and 15 bases stayed unmatched. CDR3 region: CATRTGTSLIHEQFF. The CDR3 DNA is TGTGCCACCCGTACTGGGACTAGCTTAATCCATGAGCAGTTCTTC.

The J gene is TRBJ2-7, the V gene TRBV7-6, with 9 nucleotides matching TRBD2. This CDR3 spans 17 amino acids. Trimming at V came to 5 bases and at J to 3 bases, leaving 14 bases not matched to a gene. Germline CDR1 reads SGHVS; CDR2 reads FNYEAQ. CDR3 protein: CASSPRPGSGSNYEQYF. The CDR3 DNA sequence: TGTGCCAGCAGCCCTCGACCCGGTAGCGGGAGTAACTACGAGCAGTACTTC.

V gene TRBV7-9 combines with J gene TRBJ2-1, with TRBD2 identical over 7 bases. CDR1 SEHNR and CDR2 FQNEAQ come from the germline V gene (reference sequence). The CDR3 sequence is 16 residues long. J was trimmed by 4 bases and V by 5 bases; bases with no gene match: 11. CDR3 amino acids: CASSGLAGEEYNEQFF. The CDR3, as DNA: TGTGCCAGCAGCGGCCTGGCGGGAGAAGAGTACAATGAGCAGTTCTTC.

In DNA, the CDR3 is TGCGCCAGCAGCCAAAGGCTAGCCAAAAACATTCAGTACTTC. It encodes CASSQRLAKNIQYF. The chain uses TRBV4-3 and TRBJ2-4; D ambiguous. CDR3 length: 14 residues. Per germline, CDR1 LGHNA and CDR2 YSLEER. The V and J ends lost 2 bases and 0 bases respectively, with 5 bases between them.

The J gene is TRBJ2-5, the V gene TRBV15, with TRBD2 matching over 10 bases. The CDR3 totals 19 residues. V was clipped by 0 bases and J by 5 bases; unmatched bases: 15. From germline, CDR1 is LNHNV and CDR2 YYDKDF (reference sequence). CDR3 in amino acids: CATSRDRDLAGAPRETQYF. CDR3 nucleotide sequence: TGTGCCACCAGCAGAGATAGGGACCTAGCGGGAGCTCCTAGGGAGACCCAGTACTTC. The full variable domain, in which reference TRBV15 and TRBJ2-5 provide the parts outside the CDR3, is DAMVIQNPRYQVTQFGKPVTLSCSQTLNHNVMYWYQQKSSQAPKLLFHYYDKDFNNEADTPDNFQSRRPNTSFCFLDIRSPGLGDTAMYLCATSRDRDLAGAPRETQYFGPGTRLLVL.

This clone was counted only a few times. The chain uses TRBV4-1 and TRBJ2-7; D is ambiguous. CDR3 length: 13 amino acids. V was trimmed by 5 bases and J by 3 bases, leaving 11 bases between them. Germline CDR1 and CDR2: MGHRA and YSYEKL. CDR3 nucleotide sequence: TGCGCCAGCAGCGCACCGTCTGACTACGAGCAGTACTTC. Protein: CASSAPSDYEQYF.

The chain couples TRBV11-2 to TRBJ2-7, with 7 bases that match TRBD2. With 6 bases clipped from V and 5 bases from J, the junction kept 16 bases outside the gene matches. The CDR3 totals 16 residues. Germline V gene sequence: CDR1 SGHAT, CDR2 FQNNGV. The CDR3 region is CASRGAQSGNINEQYF. In nucleotides, the CDR3 is TGTGCCAGCAGGGGTGCTCAAAGCGGGAATATCAACGAGCAGTACTTC.

CDR3 nucleotides: TGTGCCAGCAGTTGGGAGGTGGTGCAGTTCTTC. It translates to CASSWEVVQFF. The chain combines TRBV11-2 with TRBJ2-1, with D possibly matching TRBD2 (6 bases). Per the germline V gene, CDR1 is SGHAT and CDR2 is FQNNGV. CDR3 length equals 11 residues. The V and J ends lost 6 bases and 12 bases respectively, with 12 bases between them. Complete variable domain (other parts from reference TRBV11-2 and TRBJ2-1): EAGVAQSPRYKIIEKRQSVAFWCNPISGHATLYWYQQILGQGPKLLIQFQNNGVVDDSQLPKDRFSAERLKGVDSTLKIQPAKLEDSAVYLCASSWEVVQFFGPGTRLTVL.

This clone was recorded once. The chain is built from TRBV11-2 and TRBJ2-3, with 8 positions matching TRBD2. The CDR3 contains 18 residues. V was clipped by 7 bases and J by 4 bases; unmatched bases: 19. Germline loops: CDR1 SGHAT, CDR2 FQNNGV. Here the CDR3 reads CASKFFWRAGGSADTQYF. CDR3 in DNA: TGTGCCAGCAAATTCTTTTGGCGGGCGGGAGGATCTGCAGATACGCAGTATTTT.

In this sample, this clone turned up once. The V and J genes are TRBV7-6 and TRBJ2-5; TRBD2 might be the D (5 bases). V lost 2 bases to trimming and J lost 3 bases, with 10 bases between them. Per germline, CDR1 SGHVS and CDR2 FNYEAQ. The CDR3 is made up of 14 amino acids. CDR3 in DNA: TGTGCCAGCAGCTTAAGCGGTGGGGAAGAGACCCAGTACTTC. Translated, it gives CASSLSGGEETQYF.

The V and J genes are TRBV4-1 and TRBJ2-5; the D call may be TRBD1 or TRBD2 (6 bases each). The CDR3 loop spans 15 amino acids. Germline lookup yields CDR1 MGHRA and CDR2 YSYEKL. The V gene lost 2 bases and the J gene lost 0 bases, with 10 bases spanning the gap. The CDR3 spells CASSQLGGYQETQYF. DNA of the CDR3: TGCGCCAGCAGCCAACTAGGGGGGTACCAAGAGACCCAGTACTTC.

This clone has just one count. J is TRBJ2-3 and V is TRBV7-6; D perhaps matches TRBD2 (5 bases). The CDR3 is 14 residues long. Germline assignment: CDR1 SGHVS and CDR2 FNYEAQ. Trimming left V 2 bases short and J 2 bases short, with 8 bases between. Here the CDR3 reads CASSLIGDTDTQYF. CDR3 nucleotide sequence: TGTGCCAGCAGCTTAATCGGGGACACAGATACGCAGTATTTT.

The chain carries TRBV6-5 and TRBJ1-2; D gene unclear. CDR1 is MNHEY, CDR2 SVGAGI, per germline. Trimming removed 10 bases at V and 1 base at J, with 10 bases between. CDR3 length: 12 amino acids. The CDR3 coding sequence is TGTGCCACAAGGCGGGTTAACTATGGCTACACCTTC. It translates to CATRRVNYGYTF.

On this clone: Additional DNA sequences in this sample encode the identical CDR3. The CDR3 sequence is CASSFGTSGSNEQFF. CDR3 DNA: TGTGCCAGCAGTTTTGGGACTAGCGGGAGCAATGAGCAGTTCTTC. The V gene is TRBV27, the J gene TRBJ2-1; 14 bases match TRBD2. The ends lost 3 bases at V and 6 bases at J; junction bases unmatched: 1. This CDR3 spans 15 amino acids. Germline CDR1 is MNHEY and CDR2 is SMNVEV (reference sequence).

About this clone itself: A read error may account for a junction end that differs from germline. The chain couples TRBV7-7 to TRBJ2-7, with 9 bases matching TRBD1. The CDR3 has 16 residues. The germline gives CDR1 SSHAT, CDR2 FNYEAQ (reference sequence). CDR3 region: CASSFPTWTGEAEQYF. The DNA of the CDR3 is TGTGCTAGCAGCTTTCCGACATGGACAGGGGAGGCCGAGCAGTACTTC.

The rearrangement joins TRBV6-5 to TRBJ1-3; D possibly corresponds to TRBD1 (5 bases). CDR3 length equals 13 residues. Germline values: CDR1 MNHEY, CDR2 SVGAGI. Trimming stripped 0 bases from V and 7 bases from J, with 7 bases between. This CDR3 is CASSYSWGNTIYF. The CDR3 coding sequence is TGTGCCAGCAGTTACTCGTGGGGGAACACCATATATTTT.

This sequence joins TRBV19 and TRBJ2-7; D unresolved. Germline V CDR1 and CDR2: LNHDA, SQIVND (reference sequence). This CDR3 is built from 14 residues. With 6 bases removed from V and 0 bases from J, the gap between germline ends came to 12 bases. The CDR3 sequence: CASRSKSTSYEQYF. For the CDR3, the DNA is TGTGCCAGTAGATCGAAGAGTACCTCCTACGAGCAGTACTTC.

The V call is TRBV7-2, the J call TRBJ2-7, with 12 bases lining up with TRBD2. Germline V lookup: CDR1 SGHTA, CDR2 FQGNSA. This CDR3 contains 17 residues. V trimming: 3 bases; J trimming: 2 bases; junction bases outside the gene matches: 8. CDR3: CASSFETSGSIPYEQYF. The CDR3, as DNA: TGTGCCAGCAGCTTCGAGACTAGCGGGAGTATTCCCTACGAGCAGTACTTC.